In this sample, the clone carrying this T cell receptor (beta chain) turned up many times. As yet, its antigen is unknown. This sample was taken from a study of spatial heterogeneity in lung cancer. Every cDNA TCR molecule received its own unique molecular identifier. Each CDR3 protein gets one entry after TCRdb re-called the 5' RACE reads with MiXCR. The sample has 10,000 to 15,000 distinct CDR3 sequences, around 6.6% seen once. The CDR3 is 15 residues long. Germline values: CDR1 MDHEN, CDR2 SYDVKM. The ends lost 3 bases at V and 6 bases at J; junction bases unmatched: 8. Regarding the study as a whole: Tracking of tumor mutation counts was seen in expanded intratumoral alpha and beta TCR counts.

Regarding time point: sample taken at primary tumor resection. This receptor was identified in a female donor with early-stage non-small cell lung cancer. The material was lung tumor tissue, obtained at surgery. The chain couples TRBV28 to TRBJ2-3, with 8 nucleotides matching TRBD2. The DNA of the CDR3 is TGTGCCAGCAGTTTCCTCGCGGGAGGTCGCGATACGCAGTATTTT. Protein sequence: CASSFLAGGRDTQYF.